A single sample gave rise to the 26 T cell receptor beta chains below, sequenced in a study of blood T cell repertoires in COVID-19. Repertoires were generated with immunoSEQ multiplex PCR, while TCRdb's copy carries only in-frame clones and drops some. The table has 59,000 or so clones, 75% to 90% seen once. The sample taken for sequencing was peripheral blood. The receptors derive from a human donor in a cohort sampled during active COVID-19.

V gene TRBV7-9 combines with J gene TRBJ2-5, with D possibly TRBD1 on 6 matching bases. Germline loops: CDR1 SEHNR, CDR2 FQNEAQ (reference sequence). This CDR3 is built from 18 residues. With 2 bases removed from V and 3 bases from J, the gap between germline ends came to 22 bases. The CDR3, as DNA: TGTGCCAGCAGCTTAAGCTTTTTAGGGGACACCTTCGAAGAGACCCAGTACTTC. Its protein product is CASSLSFLGDTFEETQYF.

V is TRBV2 and J is TRBJ2-7; 10 nucleotides line up with TRBD1. The CDR3 consists of 14 residues. After removal of 6 bases from V and 5 bases from J, the junction contained 7 bases not matched to a gene. The germline gives CDR1 SNHLY, CDR2 FYNNEI. CDR3 protein: CASRPGQGINEQYV. CDR3 DNA: TGTGCCAGCAGGCCGGGACAGGGGATCAACGAGCAGTACGTC.

The genes are TRBV3-1 (or the pseudogene TRBV3-2) and TRBJ1-4; the match to TRBD1 covers 7 bases. V shed 3 bases and J 8 bases; nucleotides not matched to a gene: 9. The CDR3 covers 15 residues. Germline V gene lookup returns CDR1 LGHDT and CDR2 YNNKEL (reference sequence). The CDR3 region is CASSHRRGSGEKLFF. The CDR3 DNA follows: TGTGCCAGCAGCCATCGCAGGGGGAGTGGGGAAAAACTGTTTTTT.

V usage is TRBV4-2 and J usage is TRBJ2-7, with 8 bases identical to TRBD2. The length of the CDR3 is 16 residues. Germline trimming cut 3 bases from V and 2 bases from J; bases unmatched to any gene: 9. The germline V gene has CDR1 LGHNA and CDR2 YNFKEQ. The CDR3 reads CASSQVDAGGAYEQYF. The CDR3 DNA reads as TGTGCCAGCAGCCAGGTGGACGCGGGAGGTGCCTACGAGCAGTACTTC.

The chain combines TRBV5-5 with TRBJ2-3, with 9 bases fitting TRBD1. The V segment lost 4 bases and the J segment 4 bases; nucleotides outside the gene matches: 10. Germline CDR1 and CDR2: SGHKS and YYEKEE (reference sequence). This CDR3 is built from 16 residues. Written as DNA, the CDR3 is TGTGCCAGCAGCCGCCCGGGACAGGGAGCCTCAGATACGCAGTATTTT. This sequence encodes CASSRPGQGASDTQYF.

This clone was observed a single time. The V call is TRBV6-6, the J call TRBJ2-3, with D tentatively TRBD1 (5 bases). The CDR3 covers 14 residues. Trimming shortened V by 4 bases and J by 2 bases, and 10 bases separated the two germline ends. CDR1 is MNHNY, CDR2 SVGAGI, per germline (reference sequence). The CDR3 is CASSFDRPTDTQYF. The DNA of the CDR3 is TGTGCCAGCAGTTTCGACAGACCCACAGATACGCAGTATTTT.

This chain uses TRBV5-6 with TRBJ1-1, with D unclear. CDR1 and CDR2 from the germline V gene are SGHDT and YYEEEE. The CDR3 has 13 amino acids. Trimming cost V 4 bases and J 2 bases, with 9 bases left between them. CDR3 nucleotide sequence: TGTGCCAGCAGCCCGCCTGGCAACACTGAAGCTTTCTTT. Translating it yields CASSPPGNTEAFF.

DNA of the CDR3: TGTGCCAGCAGGGGACTAGCGGGGGTTCATACGCAGTATTTT. It is translated as CASRGLAGVHTQYF. The chain employs TRBV2 and TRBJ2-3; 14 bases map to TRBD2. Germline values: CDR1 SNHLY, CDR2 FYNNEI. V dropped 6 bases and J dropped 7; count of bases not matched to a gene: 3. CDR3 length: 14 amino acids.

The genes are TRBV3-1 (or the pseudogene TRBV3-2) and TRBJ1-3; no definite D call. Trimming took 3 bases from V and 5 from J, leaving 17 bases between them. Per germline, CDR1 LGHDT and CDR2 YNNKEL (reference sequence). This CDR3 contains 16 residues. Here the CDR3 DNA reads TGTGCCAGCAGCCAGGGTTCCACCATGGGCAGAAACACCATATATTTT. It codes for CASSQGSTMGRNTIYF.

The chain carries TRBV5-4 and TRBJ1-3; 8 bases align to TRBD1. CDR1 and CDR2 from the germline V gene are SGHNT and YYREEE (reference sequence). V shed 0 bases and J 0 bases; nucleotides not matched to a gene: 2. This CDR3 contains 16 residues. This CDR3 is CASSLAGTGSGNTIYF. The CDR3 DNA is TGTGCCAGCAGCTTGGCTGGGACAGGCTCTGGAAACACCATATATTTT.

The V and J genes are TRBV7-9 and TRBJ1-2, with 7 bases aligning to TRBD1. The trim removed 4 bases at V and 0 bases at J, leaving 5 bases unmatched. Germline CDR1 and CDR2: SEHNR and FQNEAQ (reference sequence). This CDR3 is 15 amino acids long. The CDR3 reads CASSYPGTANYGYTF. CDR3 nucleotide sequence: TGTGCCAGCAGCTACCCGGGGACAGCTAACTATGGCTACACCTTC.

This sequence joins TRBV4-2 and TRBJ2-7; 8 positions agree with TRBD1. This CDR3 contains 15 residues. Germline CDR1 is LGHNA and CDR2 is YNFKEQ. Unmatched junction bases numbered 7, after V lost 3 bases and J lost 3 bases. The CDR3 DNA sequence: TGTGCCAGCAGCCAGGCCCCCGGGACAGGCTACGAGCAGTACTTC. Amino acids: CASSQAPGTGYEQYF.

This chain links TRBV6-4 with TRBJ1-3; possibly TRBD1 for D (6 bases). The CDR3 covers 15 residues. From germline, CDR1 is MRHNA and CDR2 SNTAGT. V gave up 2 bases and J gave up 0 bases, with 8 bases separating them. CDR3 amino acids: CASSDIRGSGNTIYF. The CDR3 nucleotides are TGTGCCAGCAGTGACATCAGGGGCTCTGGAAACACCATATATTTT.

The chain recombines TRBV6-1 with TRBJ1-3, with unresolved D. The CDR3 consists of 15 residues. Germline V gene lookup returns CDR1 MNHNS and CDR2 SASEGT. Trimming cost V 1 base and J 0 bases, with 7 bases left between them. The CDR3 reads CASSEVTVSGNTIYF. Written as DNA, the CDR3 is TGTGCCAGCAGTGAAGTCACGGTCTCTGGAAACACCATATATTTT.

This CDR3 is CASSLEQGYGYTF. Here the CDR3 DNA reads TGTGCCAGCAGTTTAGAACAGGGCTATGGCTACACCTTC. The rearrangement joins TRBV28 to TRBJ1-2, with D maybe TRBD1 (6 bases). This CDR3 contains 13 residues. CDR1 is MDHEN, CDR2 SYDVKM, per germline. V was clipped by 2 bases and J by 4 bases, with 8 bases between them.

The chain carries TRBV25-1 and TRBJ2-3; TRBD1 agrees at 9 bases. From germline, CDR1 is MGHDK and CDR2 SYGVNS. The CDR3 is 14 residues long. With 8 bases clipped from V and 3 bases from J, the junction kept 6 bases outside the gene matches. CDR3 sequence reads: CASGNRGRTDTQYF. DNA for the CDR3: TGTGCCAGCGGAAACAGGGGGCGGACAGATACGCAGTATTTT. Full variable domain (missing parts from reference TRBV25-1 and TRBJ2-3): EADIYQTPRYLVIGTGKKITLECSQTMGHDKMYWYQQDPGMELHLIHYSYGVNSTEKGDLSSESTVSRIRTEHFPLTLESARPSHTSQYLCASGNRGRTDTQYFGPGTRLTVL.

The gene calls are TRBV27 and TRBJ1-5; TRBD1 aligns across 10 bases. Trimming at V came to 5 bases and at J to 3 bases, leaving 7 bases not matched to a gene. CDR3 size: 16 residues. Germline assignment: CDR1 MNHEY and CDR2 SMNVEV (reference sequence). CDR3 nucleotide sequence: TGTGCCAGCAGTCCGAAGGGACAGGGGATCAATCAGCCCCAGCATTTT. Amino acid sequence: CASSPKGQGINQPQHF.

This chain joins TRBV10-3 and TRBJ1-2; D perhaps matches TRBD1 (6 bases). Germline V CDR1 and CDR2: ENHRY, SYGVKD. Trimming removed 6 bases at V and 7 bases at J, with 21 bases between. The CDR3 has 15 residues. CDR3 region: CAIRPRGTPQGGYTF. Here the CDR3 DNA reads TGTGCCATCAGGCCCAGGGGAACTCCACAGGGTGGCTACACCTTC.

The chain employs TRBV5-1 and TRBJ2-5; 11 bases are a match to TRBD2. After removal of 2 bases from V and 4 bases from J, the junction contained 10 bases not matched to a gene. Germline values: CDR1 SGHRS, CDR2 YFSETQ. There are 17 residues in the CDR3. CDR3 region: CASSLGSGGVTGETQYF. CDR3 DNA sequence: TGCGCCAGCAGCTTAGGTAGCGGGGGGGTAACTGGAGAGACCCAGTACTTC.

The V gene is TRBV10-1, the J gene TRBJ2-5, with D possibly matching TRBD2 (5 bases). The V gene lost 1 base and the J gene lost 2 bases, with 14 bases spanning the gap. The CDR3 covers 16 residues. CDR1 is WNHNN and CDR2 is SYGVQD in the germline V gene (reference sequence). The CDR3 reads CASSEFAQDFQETQYF. The CDR3 bases are TGCGCCAGCAGTGAGTTCGCCCAGGACTTTCAAGAGACCCAGTACTTC.

The CDR3 nucleotides read TGCGCCAGCAGTCCCGGGACTAGCGGGGGCGAGCAGTACTTC. It yields the protein CASSPGTSGGEQYF. V is TRBV10-2 and J is TRBJ2-7; 14 bases line up with TRBD2. Germline CDR1 and CDR2: WSHSY and SAAADI. J gave up 6 bases and V 5 bases, and 3 bases lay outside the gene matches. The CDR3 is 14 amino acids.

This clone was picked up one time. The J gene is TRBJ2-3, the V gene TRBV7-9, with 7 bases matching TRBD2. CDR3 length: 13 residues. Germline lookup yields CDR1 SEHNR and CDR2 FQNEAQ (reference sequence). V lost 5 bases to trimming and J lost 8 bases; unmatched junction nucleotides: 7. CDR3 coding DNA: TGTGCCAGCAGCCAAACTAGCGACGGTACGCAGTATTTT. Translation: CASSQTSDGTQYF.

The J gene is TRBJ2-5, the V gene TRBV28; 7 bases match TRBD2. Per germline, CDR1 MDHEN and CDR2 SYDVKM. This CDR3 is 14 amino acids long. J was trimmed by 5 bases and V by 6 bases; bases with no gene match: 9. DNA of the CDR3: TGTGCCAGCAGACCCGGACTAGTTTCGGAGACCCAGTACTTC. It translates to CASRPGLVSETQYF.

CDR3: CASSQGGALNTEAFF. CDR3 nucleotides: TGTGCCAGCTCACAGGGGGGGGCCCTGAACACTGAAGCTTTCTTT. The chain has TRBV18 and TRBJ1-1; a possible D gene is TRBD1 (6 bases). Germline assignment: CDR1 KGHSH and CDR2 LQKENI. V lost 4 bases to trimming and J lost 0 bases, with 12 bases between them. The CDR3 spans 15 residues.

This chain connects TRBV5-5 to TRBJ1-2; maybe TRBD1 (5 bases). V dropped 0 bases and J dropped 5 bases, with 20 bases sitting between them. From germline, CDR1 is SGHKS and CDR2 YYEKEE (reference sequence). CDR3 length equals 17 residues. CDR3 DNA sequence: TGTGCCAGCAGCTTGGCGCCCTGGGGCCCCCGGAAGTATGGCTACACCTTC. Translated: CASSLAPWGPRKYGYTF. Full variable domain (rest looked up from reference TRBV5-5 and TRBJ1-2): DAGVTQSPTHLIKTRGQQVTLRCSPISGHKSVSWYQQVLGQGPQFIFQYYEKEERGRGNFPDRFSARQFPNYSSELNVNALLLGDSALYLCASSLAPWGPRKYGYTFGSGTRLTVV.

V gene TRBV18 combines with J gene TRBJ1-4; tentatively, D is TRBD1 (6 bases). The germline V gene encodes CDR1 KGHSH and CDR2 LQKENI. The CDR3 runs 17 residues. Deletions cut 3 bases from V and 3 bases from J, with 17 bases between. As DNA, the CDR3 is TGTGCCAGCTCACCCTCTTCGCGTCGACAGGCTAATGAAAAACTGTTTTTT. This gives the protein CASSPSSRRQANEKLFF. Complete variable domain (other parts from reference TRBV18 and TRBJ1-4): NAGVMQNPRHLVRRRGQEARLRCSPMKGHSHVYWYRQLPEEGLKFMVYLQKENIIDESGMPKERFSAEFPKEGPSILRIQQVVRGDSAAYFCASSPSSRRQANEKLFFGSGTQLSVL.